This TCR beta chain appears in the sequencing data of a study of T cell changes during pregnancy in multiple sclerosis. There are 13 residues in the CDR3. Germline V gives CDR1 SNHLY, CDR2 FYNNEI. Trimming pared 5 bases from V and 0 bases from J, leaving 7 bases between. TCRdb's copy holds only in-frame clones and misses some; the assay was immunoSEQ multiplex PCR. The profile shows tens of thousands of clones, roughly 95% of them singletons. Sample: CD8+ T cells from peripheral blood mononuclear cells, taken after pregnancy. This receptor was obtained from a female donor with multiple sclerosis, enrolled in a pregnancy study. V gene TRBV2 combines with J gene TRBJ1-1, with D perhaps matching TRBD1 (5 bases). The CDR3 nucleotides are TGTGCCAGCAGTCAGACAGTGAACACTGAAGCTTTCTTT. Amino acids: CASSQTVNTEAFF.